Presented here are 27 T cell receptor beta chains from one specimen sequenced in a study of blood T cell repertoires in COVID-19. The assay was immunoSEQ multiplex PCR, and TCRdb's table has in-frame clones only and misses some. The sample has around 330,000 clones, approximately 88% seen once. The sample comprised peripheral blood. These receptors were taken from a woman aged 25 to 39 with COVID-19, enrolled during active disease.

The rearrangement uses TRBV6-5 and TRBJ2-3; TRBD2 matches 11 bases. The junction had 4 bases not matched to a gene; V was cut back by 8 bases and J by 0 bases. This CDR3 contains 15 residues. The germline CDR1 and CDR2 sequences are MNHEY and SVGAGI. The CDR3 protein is CASGLAGGSTDTQYF. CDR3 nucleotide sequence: TGTGCCAGCGGTCTAGCGGGGGGTAGCACAGATACGCAGTATTTT.

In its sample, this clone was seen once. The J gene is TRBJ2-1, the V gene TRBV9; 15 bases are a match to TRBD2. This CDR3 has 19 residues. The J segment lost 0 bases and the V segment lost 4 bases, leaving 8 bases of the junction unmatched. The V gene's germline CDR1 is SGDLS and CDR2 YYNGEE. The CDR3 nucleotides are TGTGCCAGCAGCCTCAGAGGGACTAGCGGGGGGCGCTCCTACAATGAGCAGTTCTTC. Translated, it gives CASSLRGTSGGRSYNEQFF.

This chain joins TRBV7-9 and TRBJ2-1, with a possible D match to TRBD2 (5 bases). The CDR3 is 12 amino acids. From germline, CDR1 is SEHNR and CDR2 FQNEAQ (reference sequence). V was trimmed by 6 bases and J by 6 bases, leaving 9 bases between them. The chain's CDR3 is CASSQEGNEQFF. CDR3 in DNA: TGTGCCAGCAGTCAAGAGGGCAATGAGCAGTTCTTC.

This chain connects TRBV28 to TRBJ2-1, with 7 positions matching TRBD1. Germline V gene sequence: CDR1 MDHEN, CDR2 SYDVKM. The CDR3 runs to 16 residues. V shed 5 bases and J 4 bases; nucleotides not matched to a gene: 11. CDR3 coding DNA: TGTGCCAGCAGTCCCGTTACAGGGGCAACTTACAATGAGCAGTTCTTC. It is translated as CASSPVTGATYNEQFF.

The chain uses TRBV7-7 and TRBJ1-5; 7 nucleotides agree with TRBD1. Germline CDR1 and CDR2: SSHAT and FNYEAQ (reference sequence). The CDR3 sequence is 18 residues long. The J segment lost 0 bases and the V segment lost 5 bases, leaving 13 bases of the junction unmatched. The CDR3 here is CASSQGVSPWNSNQPQHF. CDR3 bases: TGTGCCAGCAGCCAGGGGGTCAGCCCTTGGAATAGCAATCAGCCCCAGCATTTT. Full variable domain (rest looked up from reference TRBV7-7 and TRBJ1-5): GAGVSQSPRYKVTKRGQDVTLRCDPISSHATLYWYQQALGQGPEFLTYFNYEAQPDKSGLPSDRFSAERPEGSISTLTIQRTEQRDSAMYRCASSQGVSPWNSNQPQHFGDGTRLSIL.

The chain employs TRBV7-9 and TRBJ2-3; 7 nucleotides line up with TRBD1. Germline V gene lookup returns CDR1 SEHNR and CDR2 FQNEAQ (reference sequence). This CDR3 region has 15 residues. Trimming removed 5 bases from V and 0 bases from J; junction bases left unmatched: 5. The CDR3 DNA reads TGTGCCAGCAGCCAGAGGACAGGAAGCACAGATACGCAGTATTTT. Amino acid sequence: CASSQRTGSTDTQYF.

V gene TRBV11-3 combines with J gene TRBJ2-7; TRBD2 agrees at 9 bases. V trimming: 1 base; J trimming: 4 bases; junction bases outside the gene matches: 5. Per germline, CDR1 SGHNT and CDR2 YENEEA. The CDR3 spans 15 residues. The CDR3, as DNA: TGTGCCAGCAGCTTAGGTCCAGCGGGGGGTTACGAGCAGTACTTC. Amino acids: CASSLGPAGGYEQYF.

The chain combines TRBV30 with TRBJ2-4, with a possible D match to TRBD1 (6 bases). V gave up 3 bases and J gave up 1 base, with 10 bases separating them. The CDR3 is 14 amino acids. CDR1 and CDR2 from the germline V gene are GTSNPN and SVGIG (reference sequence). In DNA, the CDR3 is TGTGCCTGGAGGCCGGACAGCGCCAAAAACATTCAGTACTTC. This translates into CAWRPDSAKNIQYF.

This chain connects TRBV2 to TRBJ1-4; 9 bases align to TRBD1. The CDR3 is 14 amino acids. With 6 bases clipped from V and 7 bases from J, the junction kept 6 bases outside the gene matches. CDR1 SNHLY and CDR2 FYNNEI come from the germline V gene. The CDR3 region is CASSRDREGEKLFF. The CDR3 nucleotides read TGTGCCAGCAGCCGGGACAGGGAAGGTGAAAAACTGTTTTTT.

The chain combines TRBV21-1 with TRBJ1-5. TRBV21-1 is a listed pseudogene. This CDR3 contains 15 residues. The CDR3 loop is CASSKAGVSNQPQHF. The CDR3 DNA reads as TGTGCCAGCAGCAAAGCCGGTGTGAGCAATCAGCCCCAGCATTTT.

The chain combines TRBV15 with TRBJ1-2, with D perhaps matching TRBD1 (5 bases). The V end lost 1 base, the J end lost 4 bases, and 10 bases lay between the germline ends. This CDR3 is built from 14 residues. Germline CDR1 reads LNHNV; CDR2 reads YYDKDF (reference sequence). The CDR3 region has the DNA TGTGCCACCAGCAGAGGAAAAGGGGTCTATGGCTACACCTTC. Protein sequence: CATSRGKGVYGYTF.

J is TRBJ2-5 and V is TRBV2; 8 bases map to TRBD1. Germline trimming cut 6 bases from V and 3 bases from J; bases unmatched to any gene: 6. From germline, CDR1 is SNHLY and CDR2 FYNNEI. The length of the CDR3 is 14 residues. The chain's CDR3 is CASSRDRMKETQYF. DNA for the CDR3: TGTGCCAGCAGCCGGGACAGGATGAAAGAGACCCAGTACTTC.

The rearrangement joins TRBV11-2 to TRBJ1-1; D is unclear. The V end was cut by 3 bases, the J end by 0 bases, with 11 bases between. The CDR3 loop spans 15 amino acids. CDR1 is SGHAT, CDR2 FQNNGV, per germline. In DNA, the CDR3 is TGTGCCAGCAGCTTTGAGGGTTCCATGAACACTGAAGCTTTCTTT. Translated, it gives CASSFEGSMNTEAFF.

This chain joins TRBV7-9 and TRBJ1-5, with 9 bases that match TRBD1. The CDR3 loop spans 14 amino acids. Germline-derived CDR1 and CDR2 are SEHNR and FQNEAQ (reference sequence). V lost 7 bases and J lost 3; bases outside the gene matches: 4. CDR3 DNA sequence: TGTGCCAGCACCGGACAGGGGACCAATCAGCCCCAGCATTTT. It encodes CASTGQGTNQPQHF.

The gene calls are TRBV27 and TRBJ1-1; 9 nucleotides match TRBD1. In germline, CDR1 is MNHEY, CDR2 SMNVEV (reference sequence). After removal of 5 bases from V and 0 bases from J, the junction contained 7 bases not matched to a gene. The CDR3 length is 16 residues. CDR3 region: CASSRGQGRVNTEAFF. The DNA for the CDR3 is TGTGCCAGCAGTCGGGGACAGGGAAGGGTGAACACTGAAGCTTTCTTT.

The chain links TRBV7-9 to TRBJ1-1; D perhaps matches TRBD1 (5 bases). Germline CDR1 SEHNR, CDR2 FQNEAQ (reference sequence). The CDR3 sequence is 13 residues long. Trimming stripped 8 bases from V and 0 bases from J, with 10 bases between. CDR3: CASQAGLNTEAFF. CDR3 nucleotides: TGTGCCAGCCAAGCAGGGCTGAACACTGAAGCTTTCTTT.

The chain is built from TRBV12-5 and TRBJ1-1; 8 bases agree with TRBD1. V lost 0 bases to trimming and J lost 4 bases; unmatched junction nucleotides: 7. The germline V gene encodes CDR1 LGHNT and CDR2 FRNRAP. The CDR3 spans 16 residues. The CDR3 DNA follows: TGTGCTAGTGGTTTGGTAGGCAGGGGGCCAGGCACTGAAGCTTTCTTT. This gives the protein CASGLVGRGPGTEAFF.

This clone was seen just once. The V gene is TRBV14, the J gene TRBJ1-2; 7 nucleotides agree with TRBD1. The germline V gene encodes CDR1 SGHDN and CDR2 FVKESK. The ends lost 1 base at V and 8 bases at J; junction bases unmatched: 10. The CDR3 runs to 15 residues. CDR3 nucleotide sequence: TGTGCCAGCAGCCAAGCCGGACCTAGGGGGCAAGGCTACACCTTC. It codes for CASSQAGPRGQGYTF.

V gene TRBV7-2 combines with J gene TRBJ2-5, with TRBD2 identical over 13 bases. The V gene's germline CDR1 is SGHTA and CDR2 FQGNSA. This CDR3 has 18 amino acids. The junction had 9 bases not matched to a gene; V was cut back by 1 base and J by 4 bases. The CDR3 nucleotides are TGTGCCAGCAGCTTAGGAGGGACTAGCGGGGCGACCCGAGAGACCCAGTACTTC. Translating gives CASSLGGTSGATRETQYF.

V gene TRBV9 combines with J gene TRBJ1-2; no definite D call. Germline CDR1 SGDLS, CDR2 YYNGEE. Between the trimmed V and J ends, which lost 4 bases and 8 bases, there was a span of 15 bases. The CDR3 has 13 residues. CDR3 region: CASSPSSGGGYTF. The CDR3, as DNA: TGTGCCAGCAGCCCCTCCTCGGGTGGAGGCTACACCTTC. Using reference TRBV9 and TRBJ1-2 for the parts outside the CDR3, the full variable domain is DSGVTQTPKHLITATGQRVTLRCSPRSGDLSVYWYQQSLDQGLQFLIQYYNGEERAKGNILERFSAQQFPDLHSELNLSSLELGDSALYFCASSPSSGGGYTFGSGTRLTVV.

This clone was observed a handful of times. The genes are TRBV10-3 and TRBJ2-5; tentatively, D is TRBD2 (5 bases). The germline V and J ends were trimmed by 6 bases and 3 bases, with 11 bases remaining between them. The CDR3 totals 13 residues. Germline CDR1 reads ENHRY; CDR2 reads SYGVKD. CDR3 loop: CAIRVGSEETQYF. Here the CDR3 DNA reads TGTGCCATCAGGGTAGGGAGTGAAGAGACCCAGTACTTC.

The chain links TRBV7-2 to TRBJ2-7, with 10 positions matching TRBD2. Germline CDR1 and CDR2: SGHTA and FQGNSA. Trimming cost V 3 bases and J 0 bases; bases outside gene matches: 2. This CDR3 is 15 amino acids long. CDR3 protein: CASSFSGGPSYEQYV. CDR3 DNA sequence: TGTGCCAGCAGCTTTAGCGGGGGGCCCTCCTACGAGCAGTACGTC.

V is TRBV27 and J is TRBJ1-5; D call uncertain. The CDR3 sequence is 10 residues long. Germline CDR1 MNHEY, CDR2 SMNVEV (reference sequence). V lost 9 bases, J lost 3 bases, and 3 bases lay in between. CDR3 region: CARYNQPQHF. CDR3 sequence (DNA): TGTGCCAGGTACAATCAGCCCCAGCATTTT.

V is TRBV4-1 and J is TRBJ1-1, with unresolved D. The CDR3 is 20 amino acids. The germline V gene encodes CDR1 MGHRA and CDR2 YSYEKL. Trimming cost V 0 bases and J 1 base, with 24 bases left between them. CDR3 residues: CASSQDWARQIRTENTEAFF. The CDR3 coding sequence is TGCGCCAGCAGCCAAGATTGGGCCAGGCAAATTCGTACGGAGAACACTGAAGCTTTCTTT.

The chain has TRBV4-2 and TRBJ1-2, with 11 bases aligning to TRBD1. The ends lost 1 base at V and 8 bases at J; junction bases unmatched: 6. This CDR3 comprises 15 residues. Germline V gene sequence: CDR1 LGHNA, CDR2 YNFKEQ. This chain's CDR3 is CASSQAWDRGYGYTF. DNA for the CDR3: TGTGCCAGCAGCCAAGCGTGGGACAGGGGGTACGGCTACACCTTC.

DNA of the CDR3: TGTGCCAGCAGCTCTCGCTCTGGGGCCAACGTCCTGACTTTC. This sequence encodes CASSSRSGANVLTF. The V and J genes are TRBV7-2 and TRBJ2-6, with D hard to call. Germline loops: CDR1 SGHTA, CDR2 FQGNSA. The CDR3 totals 14 residues. V was pared by 4 bases and J by 0 bases, with 4 bases between.

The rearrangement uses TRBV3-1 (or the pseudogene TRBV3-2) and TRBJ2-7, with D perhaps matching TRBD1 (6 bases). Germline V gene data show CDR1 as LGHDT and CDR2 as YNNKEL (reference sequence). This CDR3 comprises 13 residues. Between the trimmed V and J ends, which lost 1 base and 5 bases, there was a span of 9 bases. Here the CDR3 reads CASSQVDRNEQYF. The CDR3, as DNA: TGTGCCAGCAGCCAAGTGGACAGAAACGAGCAGTACTTC.